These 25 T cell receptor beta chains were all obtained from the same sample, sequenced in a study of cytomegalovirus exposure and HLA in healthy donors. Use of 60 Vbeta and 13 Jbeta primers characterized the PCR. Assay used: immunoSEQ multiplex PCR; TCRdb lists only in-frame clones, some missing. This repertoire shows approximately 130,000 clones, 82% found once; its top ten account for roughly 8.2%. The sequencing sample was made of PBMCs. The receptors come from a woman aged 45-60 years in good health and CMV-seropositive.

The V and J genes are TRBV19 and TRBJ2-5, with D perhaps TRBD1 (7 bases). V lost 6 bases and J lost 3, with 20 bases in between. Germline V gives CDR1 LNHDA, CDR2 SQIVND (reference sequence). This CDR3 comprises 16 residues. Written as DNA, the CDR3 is TGTGCCAGTAGCCACCCGGGGGACAGCACAAAAGAGACCCAGTACTTC. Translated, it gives CASSHPGDSTKETQYF.

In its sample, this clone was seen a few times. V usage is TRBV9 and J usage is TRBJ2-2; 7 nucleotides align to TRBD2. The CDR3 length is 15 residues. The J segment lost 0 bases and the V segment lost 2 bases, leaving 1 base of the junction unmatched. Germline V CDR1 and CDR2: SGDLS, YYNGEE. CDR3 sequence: CASSVRGANTGELFF. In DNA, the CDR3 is TGTGCCAGCAGCGTCCGGGGGGCGAACACCGGGGAGCTGTTTTTT. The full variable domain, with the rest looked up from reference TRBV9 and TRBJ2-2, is DSGVTQTPKHLITATGQRVTLRCSPRSGDLSVYWYQQSLDQGLQFLIQYYNGEERAKGNILERFSAQQFPDLHSELNLSSLELGDSALYFCASSVRGANTGELFFGEGSRLTVL.

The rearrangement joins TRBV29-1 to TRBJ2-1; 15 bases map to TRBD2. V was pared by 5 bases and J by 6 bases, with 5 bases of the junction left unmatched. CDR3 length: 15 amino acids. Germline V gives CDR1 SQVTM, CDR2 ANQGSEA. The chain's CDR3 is CSVHGLAGGINEQFF. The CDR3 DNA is TGCAGCGTTCATGGACTAGCGGGAGGGATCAATGAGCAGTTCTTC.

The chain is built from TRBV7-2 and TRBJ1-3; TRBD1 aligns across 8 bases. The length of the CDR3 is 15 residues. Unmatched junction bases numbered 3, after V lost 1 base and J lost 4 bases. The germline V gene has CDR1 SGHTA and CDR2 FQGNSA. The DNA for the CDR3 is TGTGCCAGCAGCTTAGGCAGGGGGCGAGGAAACACCATATATTTT. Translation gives CASSLGRGRGNTIYF.

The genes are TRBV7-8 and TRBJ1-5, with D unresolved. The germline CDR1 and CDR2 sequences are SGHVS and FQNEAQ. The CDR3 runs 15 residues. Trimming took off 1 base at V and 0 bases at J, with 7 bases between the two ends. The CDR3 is CASSLGQYSNQPQHF. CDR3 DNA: TGTGCCAGCAGCTTAGGGCAGTATAGCAATCAGCCCCAGCATTTT.

CDR3 bases: TGCGCCAGCAGCTTGGATCTAAACACCATATATTTT. Its protein product is CASSLDLNTIYF. This chain connects TRBV5-1 to TRBJ1-3; D not certain. V was clipped by 0 bases and J by 6 bases, with 4 bases between them. CDR3 length equals 12 residues. CDR1 and CDR2 from the germline V gene are SGHRS and YFSETQ.

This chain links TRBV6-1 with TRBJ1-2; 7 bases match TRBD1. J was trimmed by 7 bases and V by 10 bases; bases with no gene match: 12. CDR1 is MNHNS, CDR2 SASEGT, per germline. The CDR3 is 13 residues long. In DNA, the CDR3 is TGTGCCAACAGACAGGGACCGGCTGGTGGCTACACCTTC. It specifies CANRQGPAGGYTF.

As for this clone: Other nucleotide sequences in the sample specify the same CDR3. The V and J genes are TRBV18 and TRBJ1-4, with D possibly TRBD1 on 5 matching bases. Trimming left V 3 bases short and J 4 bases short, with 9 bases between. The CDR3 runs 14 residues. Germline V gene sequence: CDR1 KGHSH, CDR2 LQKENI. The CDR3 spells CASSPRGDNEKLFF. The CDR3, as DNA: TGTGCCAGCTCACCCCGGGGGGATAATGAAAAACTGTTTTTT.

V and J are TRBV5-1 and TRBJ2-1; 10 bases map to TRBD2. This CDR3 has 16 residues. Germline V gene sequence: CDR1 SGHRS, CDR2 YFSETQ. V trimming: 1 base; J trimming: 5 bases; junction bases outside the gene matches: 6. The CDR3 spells CASSLSVLAGDNEQFF. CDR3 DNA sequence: TGCGCCAGCAGCTTGAGCGTCCTAGCGGGGGACAATGAGCAGTTCTTC.

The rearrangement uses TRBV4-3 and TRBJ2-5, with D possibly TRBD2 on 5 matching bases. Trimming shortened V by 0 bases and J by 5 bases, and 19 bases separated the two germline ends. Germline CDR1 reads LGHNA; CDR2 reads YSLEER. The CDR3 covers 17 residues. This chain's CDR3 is CASSQDLPNSGRETQYF. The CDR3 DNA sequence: TGCGCCAGCAGCCAAGATCTTCCAAACAGCGGCCGGGAGACCCAGTACTTC.

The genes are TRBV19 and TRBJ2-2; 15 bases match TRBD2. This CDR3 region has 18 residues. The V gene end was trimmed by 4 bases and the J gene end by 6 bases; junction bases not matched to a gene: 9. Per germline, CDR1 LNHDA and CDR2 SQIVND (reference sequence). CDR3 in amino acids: CASSRRTSGGAGPGELFF. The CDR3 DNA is TGTGCCAGTAGTAGACGGACTAGCGGGGGGGCCGGCCCCGGGGAGCTGTTTTTT.

CDR3 sequence: CARSLMTGAYEQYF. Written as DNA, the CDR3 is TGTGCCAGAAGCTTAATGACGGGAGCCTACGAGCAGTACTTC. The V gene is TRBV7-5, the J gene TRBJ2-7; the DNA was not used to check the table's D call, TRBD2. TRBV7-5 is recorded as a pseudogene. The CDR3 spans 14 residues.

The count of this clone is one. CDR3: CASSLAGISGQPQHF. The CDR3 DNA reads TGCGCCAGCAGCTTGGCCGGGATTTCGGGTCAGCCCCAGCATTTT. The V and J genes are TRBV5-1 and TRBJ1-5, with D hard to call. Germline CDR1 and CDR2: SGHRS and YFSETQ. The CDR3 contains 15 residues. V lost 0 bases and J lost 6, with 13 bases in between.

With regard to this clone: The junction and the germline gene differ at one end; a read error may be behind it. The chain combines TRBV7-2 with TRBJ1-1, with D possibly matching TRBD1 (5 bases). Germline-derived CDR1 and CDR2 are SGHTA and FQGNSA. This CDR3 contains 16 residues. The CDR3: CASSLVGQNMNPEAFF. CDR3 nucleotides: TGTGCCAGCAGCTTAGTGGGGCAGAACATGAACCCTGAAGCTTTCTTT.

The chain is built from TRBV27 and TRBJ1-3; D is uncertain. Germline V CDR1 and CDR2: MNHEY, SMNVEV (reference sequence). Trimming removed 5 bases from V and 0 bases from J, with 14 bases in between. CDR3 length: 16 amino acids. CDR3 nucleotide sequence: TGTGCCAGCAGTCCCCAGGCGCCTTTCTCTGGAAACACCATATATTTT. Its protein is CASSPQAPFSGNTIYF.

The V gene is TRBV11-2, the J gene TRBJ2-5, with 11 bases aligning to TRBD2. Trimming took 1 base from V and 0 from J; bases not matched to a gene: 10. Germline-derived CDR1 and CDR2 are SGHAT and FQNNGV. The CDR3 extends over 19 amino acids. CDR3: CASSLARTSGLGYQETQYF. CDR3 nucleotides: TGTGCCAGCAGCTTAGCCCGGACTAGCGGGTTGGGGTACCAAGAGACCCAGTACTTC.

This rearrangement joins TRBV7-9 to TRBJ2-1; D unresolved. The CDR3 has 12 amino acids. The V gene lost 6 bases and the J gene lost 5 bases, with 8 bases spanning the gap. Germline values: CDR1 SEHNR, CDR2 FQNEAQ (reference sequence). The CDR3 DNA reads TGTGCCAGCAGTCTAACCGACAATGAGCAGTTCTTC. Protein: CASSLTDNEQFF. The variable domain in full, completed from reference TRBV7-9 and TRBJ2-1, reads DTGVSQNPRHKITKRGQNVTFRCDPISEHNRLYWYRQTLGQGPEFLTYFQNEAQLEKSRLLSDRFSAERPKGSFSTLEIQRTEQGDSAMYLCASSLTDNEQFFGPGTRLTVL.

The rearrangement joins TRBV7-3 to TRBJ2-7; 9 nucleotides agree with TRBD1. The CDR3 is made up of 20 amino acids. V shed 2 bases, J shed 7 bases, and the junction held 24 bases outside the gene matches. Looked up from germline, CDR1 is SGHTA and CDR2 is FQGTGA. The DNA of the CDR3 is TGTGCCAGCAGCTTATTCTGCTGGGGGGACCGGGACAGGGTTTTTTTTGAGCAGTACTTC. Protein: CASSLFCWGDRDRVFFEQYF.

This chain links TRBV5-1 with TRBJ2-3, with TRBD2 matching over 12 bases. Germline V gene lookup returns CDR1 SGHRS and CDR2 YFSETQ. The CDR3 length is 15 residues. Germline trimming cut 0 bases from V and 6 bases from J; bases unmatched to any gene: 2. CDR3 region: CASSLAGTSGDTQYF. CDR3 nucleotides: TGCGCCAGCAGCTTGGCCGGGACTAGCGGGGATACGCAGTATTTT.

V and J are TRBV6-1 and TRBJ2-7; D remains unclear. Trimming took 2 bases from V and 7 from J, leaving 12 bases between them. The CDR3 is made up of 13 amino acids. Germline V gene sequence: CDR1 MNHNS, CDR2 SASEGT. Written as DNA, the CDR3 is TGTGCCAGCAGTGAACCCCCCTACTGGGAGCAGTACTTC. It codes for CASSEPPYWEQYF.

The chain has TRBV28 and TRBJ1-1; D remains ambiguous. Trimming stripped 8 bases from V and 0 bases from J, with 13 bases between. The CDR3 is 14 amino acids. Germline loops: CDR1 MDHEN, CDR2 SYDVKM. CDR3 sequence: CASCRPGLNTEAFF. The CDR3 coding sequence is TGTGCCAGCTGTCGGCCGGGTTTGAACACTGAAGCTTTCTTT.

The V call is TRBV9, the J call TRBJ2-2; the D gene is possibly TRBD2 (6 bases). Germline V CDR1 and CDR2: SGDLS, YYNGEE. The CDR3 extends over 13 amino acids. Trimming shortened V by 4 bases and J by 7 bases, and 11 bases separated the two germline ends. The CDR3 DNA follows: TGTGCCAGCAGCCCCTGGAGGGTCGGGGAGCTGTTTTTT. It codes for CASSPWRVGELFF.

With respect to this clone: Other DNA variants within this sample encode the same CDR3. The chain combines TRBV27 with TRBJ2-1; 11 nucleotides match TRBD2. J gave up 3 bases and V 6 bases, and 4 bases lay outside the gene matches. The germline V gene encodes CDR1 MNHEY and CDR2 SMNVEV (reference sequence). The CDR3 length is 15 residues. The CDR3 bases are TGTGCCAGCAGCCCTGGGACTAGCGGCTACAATGAGCAGTTCTTC. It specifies CASSPGTSGYNEQFF.

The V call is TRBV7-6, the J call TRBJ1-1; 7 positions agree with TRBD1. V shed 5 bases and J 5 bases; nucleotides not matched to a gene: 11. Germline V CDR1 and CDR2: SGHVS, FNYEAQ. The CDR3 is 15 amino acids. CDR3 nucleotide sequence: TGTGCCAGCAGCCGCCGACAGGGAGGAGGTACTGAAGCTTTCTTT. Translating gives CASSRRQGGGTEAFF.

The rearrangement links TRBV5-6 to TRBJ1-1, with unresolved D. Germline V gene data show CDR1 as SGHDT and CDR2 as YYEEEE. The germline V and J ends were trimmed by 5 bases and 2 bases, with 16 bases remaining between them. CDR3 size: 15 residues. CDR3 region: CASRNVGNINTEAFF. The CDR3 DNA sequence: TGTGCCAGCAGAAATGTCGGGAACATCAACACTGAAGCTTTCTTT. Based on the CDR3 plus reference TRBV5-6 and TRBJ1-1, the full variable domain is DAGVTQSPTHLIKTRGQQVTLRCSPKSGHDTVSWYQQALGQGPQFIFQYYEEEERQRGNFPDRFSGHQFPNYSSELNVNALLLGDSALYLCASRNVGNINTEAFFGQGTRLTVV.